The clone carrying this T cell receptor beta chain was seen more than once but under ten times. Its antigen is not known. All of the isolated RNA was reverse transcribed, so expressed TCRB transcripts were sequenced. The assay was immunoSEQ multiplex PCR, and TCRdb's table has in-frame clones only and misses some. The top ten hold about 0.63% of the sample, which has 300,000 to 400,000 clones, 9.5% to 10% seen once. This record belongs to a study of beta chain features in type 1 diabetes. Overall study results and limits: Moderate yet significant TCRB CDR3 shortening was seen in Type 1 diabetes patients in all four CD4+ subsets.

The CDR3 has 15 amino acids. Trimming cost V 6 bases and J 7 bases, with 18 bases left between them. The germline V gene encodes CDR1 MDHEN and CDR2 SYDVKM. The rearrangement uses TRBV28 and TRBJ1-4, with TRBD1 as a possible D gene (5 bases). Material: central memory CD4+ T cells from blood. The sequence was collected from a man under 40 with type 1 diabetes. CDR3 protein: CASRPRWQGTEKLFF. As DNA, the CDR3 is TGTGCCAGCAGGCCTCGTTGGCAGGGAACTGAAAAACTGTTTTTT.